The TCR beta chain described here comes from a study of blood T cell repertoires in COVID-19. Here immunoSEQ multiplex PCR was the method, and the copy in TCRdb shows in-frame clones only, minus some. The sample contains under 500,000 clones, more than 80% of which appear only once. The sample consisted of PBMCs or T cells enriched from blood (not recorded which). The receptor was derived from a man in his thirties or forties who had recovered from COVID-19.

CDR3 nucleotide sequence: TGTGCCATCGGGGACTCCCGGCTCAATGAGCAGTTCTTC. Encoded protein: CAIGDSRLNEQFF. V is TRBV10-3 and J is TRBJ2-1; D may be TRBD2 (6 bases). Trimming cost V 8 bases and J 6 bases, with 14 bases left between them. The CDR3 covers 13 residues. CDR1 ENHRY and CDR2 SYGVKD come from the germline V gene.